A selection of T cell receptor beta chains follows, all from one sample in a study of siplizumab effects on memory and regulatory T cells. Some clones are missing from TCRdb's copy, which holds only in-frame ones; the method was immunoSEQ multiplex PCR. The sample has about 80,000 clones, about 95% seen once; the top ten hold 18%. The sample taken for sequencing was CD8+ T cells sorted from blood. The receptors here all came from a human donor in good health. Each CDR3 is given with its conserved first and last residue. The order of the fields is V gene, clone size, D gene, J gene, CDR3 DNA, CDR3 protein. The D gene is left open where the match is weak. Clone size appears in some rows only: once, few, many, or a class for an expanded clone.

TRBV20-1	-	-	TRBJ2-7	TGCAGTGCTAGAGTTAGCTACGAGCAGTACTTC	CSARVSYEQYF
TRBV19	-	-	TRBJ1-1	TGTGCCAGTAGTACTCAGGGGGAAGCTTTCTTT	CASSTQGEAFF
TRBV25-1	-	-	TRBJ2-1	TGTGCCAGCAGTGAGGGCAGGCTGCGGACCAATGAGCAGTTCTTC	CASSEGRLRTNEQFF
TRBV7-9	-	-	TRBJ2-5	TGTGCCAGCAGTAGAAACACAGGATATGAAGAAGAGACCCAGTACTTC	CASSRNTGYEEETQYF
TRBV18	-	TRBD1	TRBJ2-1	TGTGCCAGCTCACCATATCTTCCCGGGGACAGGGGTACGAATGAGCAGTTCTTC	CASSPYLPGDRGTNEQFF
TRBV28	-	-	TRBJ2-7	TGTGCCAGCAGTTTATGGAGGGACCGTAGGTCCTACGAGCAGTACTTC	CASSLWRDRRSYEQYF
TRBV13	-	-	TRBJ2-7	TGTGCCAGCAGCTCCCGGGCTCTAAGAGCCTACGAGCAGTACTTC	CASSSRALRAYEQYF
TRBV29-1	-	-	TRBJ2-2	TGCAGCGTGACTAGTTTTACCGGGGAGCTGTTTTTT	CSVTSFTGELFF
TRBV4-1	-	TRBD2	TRBJ2-3	TGCGCCAGCAGCCAAGAGTCCGGGCGGGAGCGAGATACGCAGTATTTT	CASSQESGRERDTQYF
TRBV4-1	-	-	TRBJ2-7	TGCGCCAGCAGCCAGTCGGGACCCTACGAGCAGTACTTC	CASSQSGPYEQYF
TRBV7-8	-	TRBD1	TRBJ2-5	TGTGCCAGCAGCTTAGGGACCGGGACAGGGGCATCAAAGACCCAGTACTTC	CASSLGTGTGASKTQYF
TRBV30	-	-	TRBJ1-1	TGTGCCTGGAGTGTAGGCACTGAAGCTTTCTTT	CAWSVGTEAFF
TRBV27	-	-	TRBJ2-7	TGTGCCAGCAGTTCTGAGGGGAACGAGCAGTACTTC	CASSSEGNEQYF
TRBV14	-	-	TRBJ1-1	TGTGCCAGCAGCCTAGGGACTGAAGCTTTCTTT	CASSLGTEAFF
TRBV12-5	-	-	TRBJ2-1	TGTGCTAGTGGTTTGAATCCGGGACTCCCTGACAATGAGCAGTTCTTC	CASGLNPGLPDNEQFF
TRBV13	once	-	TRBJ1-2	TGTGCCAGCAGCTTAAATTCCGATATCTTCGGCTACACCTTC	CASSLNSDIFGYTF
TRBV9	-	-	TRBJ1-3	TGTGCCAGCAGCGTAGGTGGGGGGGATCAGAACACCATATATTTT	CASSVGGGDQNTIYF
TRBV19	once	-	TRBJ2-7	TGTGCCAGTAGTTCGTTGGGCAAGCAGTACTTC	CASSSLGKQYF
TRBV13	-	TRBD1	TRBJ2-7	TGTGCCAGCAGCCCAAAGGGACAGGGATCCTACGAGCAGTACTTC	CASSPKGQGSYEQYF
TRBV9	-	-	TRBJ2-1	TGTGCCAGCAGCGTAGTCGCGGGAACAGCCTACAATGAGCAGTTCTTC	CASSVVAGTAYNEQFF
TRBV27	-	-	TRBJ2-3	TGTGCCAGCAGTTTGGGTACAGATACGCAGTATTTT	CASSLGTDTQYF
TRBV2	-	TRBD1	TRBJ2-5	TGTGCCAGCGGACCGGGACAGACCAGACAAGAGACCCAGTACTTC	CASGPGQTRQETQYF
TRBV6-5	-	-	TRBJ1-1	TGTGCCAGCAGTTACCTAGGTCCGAGTGGGAACACTGAAGCTTTCTTT	CASSYLGPSGNTEAFF
TRBV25-1	-	-	TRBJ2-7	TGTGCCAGCAGTGATTACGCGGGGGCCTCCTACGAGCAGTACTTC	CASSDYAGASYEQYF
TRBV27	-	TRBD1	TRBJ1-1	TGTGCCAGCAGTTCCCCCAACGCCAGGGGGGTTAACACTGAAGCTTTCTTT	CASSSPNARGVNTEAFF
TRBV7-9	-	-	TRBJ1-1	TGTGCCAGCAGTACGCAACAGGGCCCCGAAGCTTTCTTT	CASSTQQGPEAFF
TRBV7-6	-	-	TRBJ2-1	TGTGCCAGCAGCTTAGAGCTTTTAACCGAGCAGTTCTTC	CASSLELLTEQFF
TRBV14	-	-	TRBJ2-2	TGTGCCAGCAGCCAAGCCCTCCCTACAGCGAACACCGGGGAGCTGTTTTTT	CASSQALPTANTGELFF
TRBV28	-	-	TRBJ2-7	TGTGCCAGCAGTTCGGCAACCTACGAGCAGTACTTC	CASSSATYEQYF
TRBV6-1	-	-	TRBJ2-7	TGTGCCAGCAGAGATCTGACTTACCCCTACGAGCAGTACTTC	CASRDLTYPYEQYF
TRBV7-9	-	-	TRBJ1-1	TGTGCCAGCAGCTTAGGGAGCACTGAAGCTTTCTTT	CASSLGSTEAFF